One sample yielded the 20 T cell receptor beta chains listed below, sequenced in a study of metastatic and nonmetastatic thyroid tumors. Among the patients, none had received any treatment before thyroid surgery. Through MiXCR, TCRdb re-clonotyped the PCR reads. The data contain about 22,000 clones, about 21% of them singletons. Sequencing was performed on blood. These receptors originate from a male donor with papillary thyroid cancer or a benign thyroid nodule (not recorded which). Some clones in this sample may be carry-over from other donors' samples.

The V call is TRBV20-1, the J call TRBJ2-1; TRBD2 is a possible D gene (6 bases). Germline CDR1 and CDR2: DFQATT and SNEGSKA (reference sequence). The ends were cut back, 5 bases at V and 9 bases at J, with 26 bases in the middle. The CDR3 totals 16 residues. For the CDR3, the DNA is TGCAGTGCTCCCGGAATAGCGGTAGCCCCACGGGGTGAGCAGTTCTTC. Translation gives CSAPGIAVAPRGEQFF.

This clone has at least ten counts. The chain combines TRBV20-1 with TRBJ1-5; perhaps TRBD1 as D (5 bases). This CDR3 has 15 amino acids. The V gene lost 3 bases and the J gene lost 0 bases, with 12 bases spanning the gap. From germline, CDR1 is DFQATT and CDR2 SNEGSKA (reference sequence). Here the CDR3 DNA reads TGCAGTGCTAGTTTTGGGGGGTATAGCAATCAGCCCCAGCATTTT. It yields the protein CSASFGGYSNQPQHF.

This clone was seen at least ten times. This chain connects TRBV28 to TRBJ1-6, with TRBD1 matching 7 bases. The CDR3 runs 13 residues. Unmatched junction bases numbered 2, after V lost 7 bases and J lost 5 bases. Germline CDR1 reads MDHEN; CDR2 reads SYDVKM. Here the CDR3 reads CASTGGDNSPLHF. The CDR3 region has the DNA TGTGCCAGCACAGGGGGAGATAATTCACCCCTCCACTTT. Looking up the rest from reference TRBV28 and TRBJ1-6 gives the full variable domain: DVKVTQSSRYLVKRTGEKVFLECVQDMDHENMFWYRQDPGLGLRLIYFSYDVKMKEKGDIPEGYSVSREKKERFSLILESASTNQTSMYLCASTGGDNSPLHFGNGTRLTVT.

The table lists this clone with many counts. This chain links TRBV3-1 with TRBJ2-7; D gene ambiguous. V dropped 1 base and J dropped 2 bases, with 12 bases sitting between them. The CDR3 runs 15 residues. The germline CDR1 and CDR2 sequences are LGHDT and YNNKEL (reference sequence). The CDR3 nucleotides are TGTGCCAGCAGCCAAGGTTTGGGAATCCCCTACGAGCAGTACTTC. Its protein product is CASSQGLGIPYEQYF.

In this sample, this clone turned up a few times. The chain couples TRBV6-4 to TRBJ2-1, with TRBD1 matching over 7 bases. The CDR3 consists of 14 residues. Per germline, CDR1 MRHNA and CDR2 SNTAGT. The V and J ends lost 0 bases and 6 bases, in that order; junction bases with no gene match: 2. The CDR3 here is CASSDSTGRNEQFF. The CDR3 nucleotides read TGTGCCAGCAGTGACTCGACAGGGCGCAATGAGCAGTTCTTC.

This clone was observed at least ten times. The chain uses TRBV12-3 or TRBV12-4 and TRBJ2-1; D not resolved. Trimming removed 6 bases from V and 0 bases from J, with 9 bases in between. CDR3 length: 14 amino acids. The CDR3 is CASSITSSYNEQFF. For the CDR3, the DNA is TGTGCCAGCAGCATTACGAGCTCCTACAATGAGCAGTTCTTC.

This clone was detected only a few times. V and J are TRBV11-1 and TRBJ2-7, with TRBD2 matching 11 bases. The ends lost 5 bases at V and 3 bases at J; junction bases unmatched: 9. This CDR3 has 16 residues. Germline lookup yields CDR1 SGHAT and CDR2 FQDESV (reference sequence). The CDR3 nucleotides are TGTGCCAGCAGCCCTGGGACTAGCGGTGAGAACTACGAGCAGTACTTC. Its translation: CASSPGTSGENYEQYF.

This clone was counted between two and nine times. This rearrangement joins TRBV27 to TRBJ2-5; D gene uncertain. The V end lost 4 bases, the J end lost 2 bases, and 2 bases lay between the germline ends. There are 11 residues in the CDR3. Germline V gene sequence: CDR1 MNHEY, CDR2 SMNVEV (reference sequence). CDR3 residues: CASSSQETQYF. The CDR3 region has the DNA TGTGCCAGCAGTTCACAAGAGACCCAGTACTTC.

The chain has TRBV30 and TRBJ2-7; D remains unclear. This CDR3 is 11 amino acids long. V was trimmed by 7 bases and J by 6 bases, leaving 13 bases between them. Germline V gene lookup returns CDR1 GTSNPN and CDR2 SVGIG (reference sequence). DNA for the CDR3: TGTGCCTCAAGTGGTAGGCTCGAGCAGTACTTC. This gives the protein CASSGRLEQYF.

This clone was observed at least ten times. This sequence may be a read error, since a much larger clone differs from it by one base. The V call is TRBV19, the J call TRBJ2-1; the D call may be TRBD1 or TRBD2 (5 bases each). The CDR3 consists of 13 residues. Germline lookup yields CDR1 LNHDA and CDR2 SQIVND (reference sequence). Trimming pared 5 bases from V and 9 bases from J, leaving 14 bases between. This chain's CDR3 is CASSPRAGTEQFF. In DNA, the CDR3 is TGTGCCAGTAGTCCACGGGCAGGGACTGAGCAGTTCTTC.

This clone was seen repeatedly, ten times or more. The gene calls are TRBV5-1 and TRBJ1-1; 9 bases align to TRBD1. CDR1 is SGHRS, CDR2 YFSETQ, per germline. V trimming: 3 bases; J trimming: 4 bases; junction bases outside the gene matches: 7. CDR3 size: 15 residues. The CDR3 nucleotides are TGCGCCAGCAGCTCCGGGACAGGGATTGGCACTGAAGCTTTCTTT. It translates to CASSSGTGIGTEAFF.

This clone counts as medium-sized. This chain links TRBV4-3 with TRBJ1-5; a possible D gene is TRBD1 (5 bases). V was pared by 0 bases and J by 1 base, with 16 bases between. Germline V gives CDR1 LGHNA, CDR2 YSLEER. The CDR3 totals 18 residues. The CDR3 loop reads CASSQEGPPAGSNQPQHF. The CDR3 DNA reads TGCGCCAGCAGCCAAGAGGGCCCCCCTGCAGGGAGCAATCAGCCCCAGCATTTT.

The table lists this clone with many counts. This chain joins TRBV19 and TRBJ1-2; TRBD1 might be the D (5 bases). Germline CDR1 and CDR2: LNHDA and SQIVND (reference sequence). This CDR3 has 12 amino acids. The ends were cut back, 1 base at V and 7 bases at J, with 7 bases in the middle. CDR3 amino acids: CASSIGDGGYTF. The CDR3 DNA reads TGTGCCAGTAGTATAGGGGACGGTGGCTACACCTTC.

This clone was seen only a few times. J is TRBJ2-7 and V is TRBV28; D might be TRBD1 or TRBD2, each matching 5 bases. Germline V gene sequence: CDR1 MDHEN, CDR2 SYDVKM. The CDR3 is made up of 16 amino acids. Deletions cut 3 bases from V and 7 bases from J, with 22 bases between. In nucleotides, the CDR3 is TGTGCCAGCAGTTTGCCCCCCCGGGACGGGTCCGGAGAGCAGTACTTC. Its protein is CASSLPPRDGSGEQYF.

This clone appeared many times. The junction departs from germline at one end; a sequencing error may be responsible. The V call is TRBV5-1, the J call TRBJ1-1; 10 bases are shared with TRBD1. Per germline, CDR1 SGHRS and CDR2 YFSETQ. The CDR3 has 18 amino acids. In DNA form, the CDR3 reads TGCGCCAGCAGCTTGATGGACAGGGGGTACGCATTGAACACTGGAGCTTTCTTT. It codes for CASSLMDRGYALNTGAFF.

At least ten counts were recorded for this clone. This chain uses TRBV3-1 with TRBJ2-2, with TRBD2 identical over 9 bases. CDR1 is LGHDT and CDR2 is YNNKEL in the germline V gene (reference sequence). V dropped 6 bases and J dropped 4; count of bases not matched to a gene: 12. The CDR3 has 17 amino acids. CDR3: CASRYTAGTSITGELFF. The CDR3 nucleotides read TGTGCCAGCAGGTACACCGCCGGGACTAGCATCACCGGGGAGCTGTTTTTT.

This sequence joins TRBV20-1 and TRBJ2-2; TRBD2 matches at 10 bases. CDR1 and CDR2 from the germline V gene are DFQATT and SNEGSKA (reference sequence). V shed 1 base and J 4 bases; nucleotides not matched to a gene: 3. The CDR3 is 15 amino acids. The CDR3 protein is CSARGTSGLTGELFF. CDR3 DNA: TGCAGTGCTAGAGGGACTAGCGGCCTCACCGGGGAGCTGTTTTTT.

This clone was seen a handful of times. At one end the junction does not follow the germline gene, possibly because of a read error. Written as DNA, the CDR3 is TGTGCCATCAGCGTATGCCAAAGCGAGCAGTACTTC. Amino acid sequence: CAISVCQSEQYF. The rearrangement links TRBV9 to TRBJ2-7; no clear D gene. The CDR3 contains 12 residues. Germline CDR1 and CDR2: SGDLS and YYNGEE.

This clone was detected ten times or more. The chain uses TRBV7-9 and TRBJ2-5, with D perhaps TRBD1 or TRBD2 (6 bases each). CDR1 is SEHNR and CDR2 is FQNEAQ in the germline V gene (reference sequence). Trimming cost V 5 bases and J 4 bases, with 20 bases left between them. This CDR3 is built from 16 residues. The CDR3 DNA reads TGTGCCAGCAGCCCACCCCGAGGGGGGAGCGGAGAGACCCAGTACTTC. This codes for CASSPPRGGSGETQYF.

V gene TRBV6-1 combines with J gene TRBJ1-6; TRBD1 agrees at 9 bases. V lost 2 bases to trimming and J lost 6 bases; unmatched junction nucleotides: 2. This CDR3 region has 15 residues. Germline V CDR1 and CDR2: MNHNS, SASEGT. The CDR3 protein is CASSESGQGNSPLHF. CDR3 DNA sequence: TGTGCCAGCAGTGAATCGGGACAGGGTAATTCACCCCTCCACTTT.